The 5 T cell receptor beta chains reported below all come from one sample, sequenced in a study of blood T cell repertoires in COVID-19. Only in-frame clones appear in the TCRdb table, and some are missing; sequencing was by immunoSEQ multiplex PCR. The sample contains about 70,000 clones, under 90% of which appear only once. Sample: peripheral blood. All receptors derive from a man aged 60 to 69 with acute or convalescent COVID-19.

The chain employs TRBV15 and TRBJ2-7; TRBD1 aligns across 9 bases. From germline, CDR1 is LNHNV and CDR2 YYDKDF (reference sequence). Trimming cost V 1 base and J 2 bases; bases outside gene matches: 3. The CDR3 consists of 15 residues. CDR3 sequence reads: CATSRAGTGTYEQYF. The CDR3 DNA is TGTGCCACCAGCAGAGCCGGGACAGGGACCTACGAGCAGTACTTC.

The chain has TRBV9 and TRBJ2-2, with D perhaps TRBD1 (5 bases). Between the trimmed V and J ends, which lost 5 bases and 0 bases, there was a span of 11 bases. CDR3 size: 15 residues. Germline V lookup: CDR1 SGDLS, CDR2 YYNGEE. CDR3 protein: CASRRQSANTGELFF. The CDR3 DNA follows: TGTGCCAGCAGGCGACAGAGCGCGAACACCGGGGAGCTGTTTTTT.

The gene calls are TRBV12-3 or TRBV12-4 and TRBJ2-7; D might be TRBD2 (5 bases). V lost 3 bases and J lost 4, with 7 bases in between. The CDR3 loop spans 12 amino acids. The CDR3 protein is CASSLPGYEQYF. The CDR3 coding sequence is TGTGCCAGCAGTTTGCCGGGGTACGAGCAGTACTTC.

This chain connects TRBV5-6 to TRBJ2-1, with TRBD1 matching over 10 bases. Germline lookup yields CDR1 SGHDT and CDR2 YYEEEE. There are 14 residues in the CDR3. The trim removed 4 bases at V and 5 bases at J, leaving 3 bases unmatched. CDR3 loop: CASSRQGADNEQFF. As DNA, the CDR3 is TGTGCCAGCAGCCGACAGGGGGCGGACAATGAGCAGTTCTTC.

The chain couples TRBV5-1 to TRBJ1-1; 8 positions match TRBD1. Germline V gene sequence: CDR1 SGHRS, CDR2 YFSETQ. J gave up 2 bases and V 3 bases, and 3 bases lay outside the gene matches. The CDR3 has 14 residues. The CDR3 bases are TGCGCCAGCAGCTCAGGGGGCCCCAACACTGAAGCTTTCTTT. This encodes CASSSGGPNTEAFF.